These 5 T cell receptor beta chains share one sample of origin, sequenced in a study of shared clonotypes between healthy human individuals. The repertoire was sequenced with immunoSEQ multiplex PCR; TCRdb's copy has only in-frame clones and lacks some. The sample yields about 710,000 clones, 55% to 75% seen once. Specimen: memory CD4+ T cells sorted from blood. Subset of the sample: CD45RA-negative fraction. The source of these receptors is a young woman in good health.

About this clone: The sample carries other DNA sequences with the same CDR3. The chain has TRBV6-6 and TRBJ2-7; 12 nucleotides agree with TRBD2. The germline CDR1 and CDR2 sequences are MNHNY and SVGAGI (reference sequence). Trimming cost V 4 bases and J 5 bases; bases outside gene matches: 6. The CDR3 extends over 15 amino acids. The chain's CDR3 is CASSSSSGRANEQYF. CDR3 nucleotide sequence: TGTGCCAGCAGTTCTTCTAGCGGGAGGGCCAACGAGCAGTACTTC.

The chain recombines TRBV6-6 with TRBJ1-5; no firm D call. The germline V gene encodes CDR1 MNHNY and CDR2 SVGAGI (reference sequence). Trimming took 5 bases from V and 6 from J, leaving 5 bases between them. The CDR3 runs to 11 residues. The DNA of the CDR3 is TGTGCCAGCAGTCGTGGTCAGCCCCAGCATTTT. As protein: CASSRGQPQHF.

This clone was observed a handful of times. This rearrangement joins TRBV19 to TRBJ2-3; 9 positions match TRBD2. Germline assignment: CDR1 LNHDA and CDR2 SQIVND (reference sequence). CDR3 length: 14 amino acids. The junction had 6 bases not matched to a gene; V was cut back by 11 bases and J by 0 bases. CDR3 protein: CASRGRGSTDTQYF. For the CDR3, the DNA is TGTGCCTCACGCGGGAGGGGAAGCACAGATACGCAGTATTTT. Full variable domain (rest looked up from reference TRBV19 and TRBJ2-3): DGGITQSPKYLFRKEGQNVTLSCEQNLNHDAMYWYRQDPGQGLRLIYYSQIVNDFQKGDIAEGYSVSREKKESFPLTVTSAQKNPTAFYLCASRGRGSTDTQYFGPGTRLTVL.

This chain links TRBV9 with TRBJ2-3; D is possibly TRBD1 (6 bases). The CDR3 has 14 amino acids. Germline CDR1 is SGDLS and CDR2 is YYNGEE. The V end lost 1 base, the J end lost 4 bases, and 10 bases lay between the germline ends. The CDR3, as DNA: TGTGCCAGCAGCGTAACAGGGTTGCCAGATACGCAGTATTTT. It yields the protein CASSVTGLPDTQYF.

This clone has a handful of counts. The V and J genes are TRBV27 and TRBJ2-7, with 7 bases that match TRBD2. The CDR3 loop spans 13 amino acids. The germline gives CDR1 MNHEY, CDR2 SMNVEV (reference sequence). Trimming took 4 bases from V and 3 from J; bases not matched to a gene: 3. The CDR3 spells CASSSGLFYEQYF. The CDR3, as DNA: TGTGCCAGCAGTTCGGGACTATTCTACGAGCAGTACTTC.